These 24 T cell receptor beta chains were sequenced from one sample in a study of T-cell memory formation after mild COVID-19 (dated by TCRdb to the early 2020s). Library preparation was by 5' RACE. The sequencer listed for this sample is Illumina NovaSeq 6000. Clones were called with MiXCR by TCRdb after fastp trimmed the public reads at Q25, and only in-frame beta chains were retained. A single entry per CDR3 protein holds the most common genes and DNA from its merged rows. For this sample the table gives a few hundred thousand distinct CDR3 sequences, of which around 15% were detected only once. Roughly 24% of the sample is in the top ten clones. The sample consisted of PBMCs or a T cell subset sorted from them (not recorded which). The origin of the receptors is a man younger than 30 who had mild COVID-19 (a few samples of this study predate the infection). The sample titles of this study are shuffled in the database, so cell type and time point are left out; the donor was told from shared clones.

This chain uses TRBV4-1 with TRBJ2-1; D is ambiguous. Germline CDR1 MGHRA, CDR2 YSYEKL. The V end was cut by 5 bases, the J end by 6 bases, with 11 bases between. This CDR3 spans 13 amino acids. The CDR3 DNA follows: TGCGCCAGCAGCTATAGGGTCGTCAATGAGCAGTTCTTC. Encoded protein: CASSYRVVNEQFF.

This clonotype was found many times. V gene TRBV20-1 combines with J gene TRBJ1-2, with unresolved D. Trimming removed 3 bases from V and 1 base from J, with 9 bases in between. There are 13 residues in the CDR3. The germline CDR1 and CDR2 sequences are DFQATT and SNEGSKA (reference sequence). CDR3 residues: CSARKPLNYGYTF. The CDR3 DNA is TGCAGTGCTAGGAAACCCCTTAACTATGGCTACACCTTC.

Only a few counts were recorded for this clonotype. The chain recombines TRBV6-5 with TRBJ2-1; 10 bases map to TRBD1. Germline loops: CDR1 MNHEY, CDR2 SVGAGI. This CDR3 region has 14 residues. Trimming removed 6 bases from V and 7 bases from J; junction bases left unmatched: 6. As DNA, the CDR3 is TGTGCCAGCAGGAGGGACAGGGGCGGGAATGAGCAGTTCTTC. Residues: CASRRDRGGNEQFF.

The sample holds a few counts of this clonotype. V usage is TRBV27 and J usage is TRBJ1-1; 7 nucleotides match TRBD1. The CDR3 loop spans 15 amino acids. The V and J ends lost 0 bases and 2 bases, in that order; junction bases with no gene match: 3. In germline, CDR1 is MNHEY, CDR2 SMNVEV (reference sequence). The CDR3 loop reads CASSLSEGANTEAFF. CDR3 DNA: TGTGCCAGCAGTTTATCCGAGGGGGCAAACACTGAAGCTTTCTTT.

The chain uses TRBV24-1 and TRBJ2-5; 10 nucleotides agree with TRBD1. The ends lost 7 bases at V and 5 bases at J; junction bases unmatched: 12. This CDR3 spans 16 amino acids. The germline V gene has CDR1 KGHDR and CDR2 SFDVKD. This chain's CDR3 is CATSSAGQGIAETQYF. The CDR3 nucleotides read TGTGCCACCAGCTCAGCGGGACAGGGGATCGCGGAGACCCAGTACTTC.

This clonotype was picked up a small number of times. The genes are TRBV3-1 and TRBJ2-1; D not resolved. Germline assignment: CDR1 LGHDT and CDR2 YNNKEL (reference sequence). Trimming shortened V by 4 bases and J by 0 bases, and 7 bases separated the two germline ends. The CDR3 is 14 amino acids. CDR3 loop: CASSRRSSYNEQFF. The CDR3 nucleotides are TGTGCCAGCAGCCGGCGGAGCTCCTACAATGAGCAGTTCTTC.

The CDR3 region is CASGGTRGYQETQYF. The CDR3 DNA reads TGTGCTAGTGGTGGTACTCGGGGGTACCAAGAGACCCAGTACTTC. V gene TRBV12-5 combines with J gene TRBJ2-5, with a possible D match to TRBD2 (6 bases). Trimming stripped 5 bases from V and 0 bases from J, with 13 bases between. The CDR3 totals 15 residues. Germline V gene data show CDR1 as LGHNT and CDR2 as FRNRAP.

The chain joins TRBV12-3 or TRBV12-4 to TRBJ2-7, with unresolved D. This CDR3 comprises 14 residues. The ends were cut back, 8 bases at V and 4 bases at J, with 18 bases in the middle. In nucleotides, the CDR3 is TGTGCCAGCTCAGCTTTTGTAACTCCTTACGAGCAGTACTTC. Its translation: CASSAFVTPYEQYF.

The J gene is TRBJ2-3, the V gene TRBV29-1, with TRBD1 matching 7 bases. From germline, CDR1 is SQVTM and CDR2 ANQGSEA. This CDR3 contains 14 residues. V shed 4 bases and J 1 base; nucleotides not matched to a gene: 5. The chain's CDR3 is CSVVDRDGTDTQYF. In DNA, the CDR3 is TGCAGCGTTGTTGACAGGGATGGCACAGATACGCAGTATTTT.

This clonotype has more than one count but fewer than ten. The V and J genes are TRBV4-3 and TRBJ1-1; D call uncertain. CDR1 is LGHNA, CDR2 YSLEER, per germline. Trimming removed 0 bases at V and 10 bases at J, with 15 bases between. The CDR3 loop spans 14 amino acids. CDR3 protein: CASSQDSSGASAFF. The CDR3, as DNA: TGCGCCAGCAGCCAAGATTCTAGTGGAGCGTCAGCTTTCTTT.

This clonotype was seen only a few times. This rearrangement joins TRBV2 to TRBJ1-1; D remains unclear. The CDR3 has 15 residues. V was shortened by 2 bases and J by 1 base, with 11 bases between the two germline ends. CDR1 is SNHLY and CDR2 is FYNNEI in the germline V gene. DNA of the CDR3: TGTGCCAGCAGTGAATGGAACAGAAGGAACACTGAAGCTTTCTTT. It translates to CASSEWNRRNTEAFF. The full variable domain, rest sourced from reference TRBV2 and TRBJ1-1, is EPEVTQTPSHQVTQMGQEVILRCVPISNHLYFYWYRQILGQKVEFLVSFYNNEISEKSEIFDDQFSVERPDGSNFTLKIRSTKLEDSAMYFCASSEWNRRNTEAFFGQGTRLTVV.

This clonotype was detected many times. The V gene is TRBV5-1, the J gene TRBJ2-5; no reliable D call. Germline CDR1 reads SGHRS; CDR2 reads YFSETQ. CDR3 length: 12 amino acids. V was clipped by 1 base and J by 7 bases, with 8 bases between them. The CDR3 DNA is TGCGCCAGCAGCTTGACTCCGGGGACCCAGTACTTC. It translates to CASSLTPGTQYF. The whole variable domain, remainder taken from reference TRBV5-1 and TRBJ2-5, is KAGVTQTPRYLIKTRGQQVTLSCSPISGHRSVSWYQQTPGQGLQFLFEYFSETQRNKGNFPGRFSGRQFSNSRSEMNVSTLELGDSALYLCASSLTPGTQYFGPGTRLLVL.

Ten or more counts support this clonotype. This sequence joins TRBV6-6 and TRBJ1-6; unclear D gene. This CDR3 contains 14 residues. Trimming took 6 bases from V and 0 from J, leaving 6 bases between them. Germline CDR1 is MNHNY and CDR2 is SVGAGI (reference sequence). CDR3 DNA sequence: TGTGCCAGCAGCCCTAGCTCCTATAATTCACCCCTCCACTTT. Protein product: CASSPSSYNSPLHF.

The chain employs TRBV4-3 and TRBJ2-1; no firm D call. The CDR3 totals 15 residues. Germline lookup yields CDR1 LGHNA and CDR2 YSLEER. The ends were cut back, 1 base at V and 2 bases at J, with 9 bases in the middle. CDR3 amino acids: CASSQAPDAYNEQFF. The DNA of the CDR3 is TGCGCCAGCAGCCAAGCCCCGGACGCCTACAATGAGCAGTTCTTC.

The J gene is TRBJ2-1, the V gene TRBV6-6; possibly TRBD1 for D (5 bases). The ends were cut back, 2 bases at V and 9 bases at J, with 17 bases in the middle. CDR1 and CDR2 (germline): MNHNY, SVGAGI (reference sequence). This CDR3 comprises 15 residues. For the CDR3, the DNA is TGTGCCAGCAGTTACCGTCGCAGGGTCGGCGGTGAGCAGTTCTTC. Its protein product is CASSYRRRVGGEQFF.

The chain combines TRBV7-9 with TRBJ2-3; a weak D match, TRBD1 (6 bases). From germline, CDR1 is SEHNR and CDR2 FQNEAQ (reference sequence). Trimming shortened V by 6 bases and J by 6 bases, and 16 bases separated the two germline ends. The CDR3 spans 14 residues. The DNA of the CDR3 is TGTGCCAGCAGACCCGGACAGCCCGGGGATACGCAGTATTTT. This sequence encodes CASRPGQPGDTQYF.

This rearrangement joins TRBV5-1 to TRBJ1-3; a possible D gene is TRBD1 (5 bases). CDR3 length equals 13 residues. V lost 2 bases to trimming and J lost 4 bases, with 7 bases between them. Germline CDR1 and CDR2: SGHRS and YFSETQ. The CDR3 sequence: CASSFEGGNTIYF. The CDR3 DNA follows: TGCGCCAGCAGCTTCGAGGGGGGAAACACCATATATTTT.

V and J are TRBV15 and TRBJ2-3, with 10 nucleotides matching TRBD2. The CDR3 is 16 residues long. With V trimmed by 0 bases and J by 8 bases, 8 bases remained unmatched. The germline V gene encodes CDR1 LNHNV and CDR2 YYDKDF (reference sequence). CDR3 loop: CATSRDLLAGASTQYF. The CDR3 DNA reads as TGTGCCACCAGCAGAGATCTTCTAGCGGGGGCCTCTACGCAGTATTTT.

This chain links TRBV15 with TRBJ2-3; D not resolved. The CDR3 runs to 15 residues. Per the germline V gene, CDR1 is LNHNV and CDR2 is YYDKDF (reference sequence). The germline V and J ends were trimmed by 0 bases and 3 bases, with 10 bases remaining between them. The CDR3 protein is CATSRDLSVTDTQYF. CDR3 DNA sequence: TGTGCCACCAGCAGAGATCTGAGTGTTACAGATACGCAGTATTTT.

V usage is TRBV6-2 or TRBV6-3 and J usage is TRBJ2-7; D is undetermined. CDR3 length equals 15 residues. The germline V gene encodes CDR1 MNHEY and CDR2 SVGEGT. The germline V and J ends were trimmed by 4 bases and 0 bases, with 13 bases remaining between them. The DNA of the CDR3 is TGTGCCAGCAGTTCCGGACCCCTCAGCTCCTACGAGCAGTACGTC. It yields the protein CASSSGPLSSYEQYV.

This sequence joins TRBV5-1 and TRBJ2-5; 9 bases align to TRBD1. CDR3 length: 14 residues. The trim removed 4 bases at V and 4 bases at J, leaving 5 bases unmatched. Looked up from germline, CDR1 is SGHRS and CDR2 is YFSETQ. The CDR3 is CASSPGQGTETQYF. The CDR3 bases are TGCGCCAGCAGCCCTGGACAGGGGACAGAGACCCAGTACTTC.

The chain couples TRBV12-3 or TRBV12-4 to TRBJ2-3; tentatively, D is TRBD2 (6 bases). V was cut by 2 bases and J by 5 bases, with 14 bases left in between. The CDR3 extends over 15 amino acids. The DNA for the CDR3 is TGTGCCAGCAGTTTAACCGGGGGTGGGGGAGATACGCAGTATTTT. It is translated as CASSLTGGGGDTQYF.

The CDR3 is CASRLAGVVSYNEQFF. The CDR3 coding sequence is TGTGCCAGCCGTCTAGCGGGGGTTGTGTCCTACAATGAGCAGTTCTTC. This sequence joins TRBV12-3 or TRBV12-4 and TRBJ2-1, with TRBD2 matching 10 bases. V dropped 8 bases and J dropped 1; count of bases not matched to a gene: 8. The CDR3 length is 16 residues.

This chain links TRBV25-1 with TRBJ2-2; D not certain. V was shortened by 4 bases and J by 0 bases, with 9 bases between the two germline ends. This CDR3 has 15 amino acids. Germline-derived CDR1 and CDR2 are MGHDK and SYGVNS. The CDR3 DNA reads TGTGCCAGCAGTGCGCGGCCGCCGAACACCGGGGAGCTGTTTTTT. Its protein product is CASSARPPNTGELFF.